These 18 T cell receptor beta chains were sequenced from one sample in a study of cytotoxic CD8 clonotypes in ibrutinib-treated CLL. The method was immunoSEQ multiplex PCR; TCRdb's version includes in-frame clones alone and lacks a portion of them. Counted here are a few hundred thousand clones, 67% occurring once; the ten biggest clones make up roughly 6.8%. The specimen comprised PBMCs, sampled after 36 months of ibrutinib treatment. Receptors originate from a human donor with chronic lymphocytic leukemia.

The V gene is TRBV28, the J gene TRBJ2-7; perhaps TRBD2 as D (5 bases). V lost 4 bases, J lost 6 bases, and 22 bases lay in between. This CDR3 has 16 amino acids. Looked up from germline, CDR1 is MDHEN and CDR2 is SYDVKM. CDR3 sequence: CASSSFRWVGETEQYF. CDR3 sequence (DNA): TGTGCCAGCAGTTCCTTCCGATGGGTGGGAGAGACCGAGCAGTACTTC.

The CDR3 loop reads CASQLDLTDTQYF. In DNA form, the CDR3 reads TGTGCCAGCCAACTGGACCTCACAGATACGCAGTATTTT. This chain uses TRBV27 with TRBJ2-3, with no clear D. CDR1 and CDR2 (germline): MNHEY, SMNVEV (reference sequence). Trimming took 8 bases from V and 2 from J, leaving 11 bases between them. The CDR3 extends over 13 amino acids.

The chain employs TRBV29-1 and TRBJ2-5, with D unclear. V lost 5 bases, J lost 5 bases, and 15 bases lay in between. The CDR3 sequence is 13 residues long. Germline-derived CDR1 and CDR2 are SQVTM and ANQGSEA. The CDR3 region has the DNA TGCAGCGTTAGGGCTTATGAGGTGGAGACCCAGTACTTC. Protein: CSVRAYEVETQYF.

The rearrangement links TRBV28 to TRBJ1-4, with TRBD1 matching over 7 bases. V was clipped by 5 bases and J by 13 bases; unmatched bases: 10. The CDR3 covers 13 residues. Germline V gives CDR1 MDHEN, CDR2 SYDVKM. The CDR3 nucleotides read TGTGCCAGCAGTGAAACCAGGGGGGATGGACTGTTTTTT. Translating gives CASSETRGDGLFF.

The rearrangement uses TRBV27 and TRBJ1-2; possible D gene TRBD1, 6 bases. The CDR3 spans 17 residues. Trimming removed 6 bases at V and 6 bases at J, with 26 bases between. Germline-derived CDR1 and CDR2 are MNHEY and SMNVEV (reference sequence). CDR3 in amino acids: CASSPQRTARGRDGYTF. Written as DNA, the CDR3 is TGTGCCAGCAGCCCCCAGCGGACAGCCCGAGGAAGAGATGGCTACACCTTC.

The chain combines TRBV4-3 with TRBJ1-1; D is undetermined. CDR1 is LGHNA, CDR2 YSLEER, per germline. CDR3 length: 15 residues. The V gene lost 0 bases and the J gene lost 4 bases, with 12 bases spanning the gap. The CDR3 nucleotides are TGCGCCAGCAGCCAAGATCACAGCCACGTCACTGAAGCTTTCTTT. It specifies CASSQDHSHVTEAFF.

The J gene is TRBJ2-7, the V gene TRBV13; 10 nucleotides match TRBD1. Per germline, CDR1 PRHDT and CDR2 FYEKMQ (reference sequence). The V gene end was trimmed by 0 bases and the J gene end by 3 bases; junction bases not matched to a gene: 2. The CDR3 has 15 amino acids. CDR3 coding DNA: TGTGCCAGCAGCTTAGGGGGACAGGGGATCTACGAGCAGTACTTC. This sequence encodes CASSLGGQGIYEQYF. Using reference TRBV13 and TRBJ2-7 for the parts outside the CDR3, the full variable domain is AAGVIQSPRHLIKEKRETATLKCYPIPRHDTVYWYQQGPGQDPQFLISFYEKMQSDKGSIPDRFSAQQFSDYHSELNMSSLELGDSALYFCASSLGGQGIYEQYFGPGTRLTVT.

This clone was counted a few times. The rearrangement joins TRBV18 to TRBJ2-1, with TRBD2 matching over 15 bases. J gave up 8 bases and V 5 bases, and 7 bases lay outside the gene matches. Germline CDR1 KGHSH, CDR2 LQKENI. CDR3 size: 16 residues. The CDR3 DNA is TGTGCCAGCTCAGTTGGGACTAGCGGGAGGATACATGAGCAGTTCTTC. This translates into CASSVGTSGRIHEQFF. Drawing the rest from reference TRBV18 and TRBJ2-1, the complete variable domain is NAGVMQNPRHLVRRRGQEARLRCSPMKGHSHVYWYRQLPEEGLKFMVYLQKENIIDESGMPKERFSAEFPKEGPSILRIQQVVRGDSAAYFCASSVGTSGRIHEQFFGPGTRLTVL.

This clone has more than one count but fewer than ten. CDR3 residues: CASSDYTGELFF. CDR3 nucleotide sequence: TGTGCCAGCAGCGACTACACCGGGGAGCTGTTTTTT. The V gene is TRBV9, the J gene TRBJ2-2; D gene unclear. Germline loops: CDR1 SGDLS, CDR2 YYNGEE. CDR3 length: 12 amino acids. Trimming cost V 3 bases and J 3 bases, with 3 bases left between them.

In this sample, this clone turned up a few times. The V call is TRBV7-2, the J call TRBJ2-7; TRBD1 is a possible D gene (6 bases). This CDR3 comprises 14 residues. V gave up 2 bases and J gave up 0 bases, with 8 bases separating them. Germline V gene sequence: CDR1 SGHTA, CDR2 FQGNSA. In DNA form, the CDR3 reads TGTGCCAGCAGCTTAAACAGGGACTCCTACGAGCAGTACTTC. It translates to CASSLNRDSYEQYF.

The chain joins TRBV11-2 to TRBJ2-2; TRBD1 matches at 7 bases. In germline, CDR1 is SGHAT, CDR2 FQNNGV. The CDR3 runs 15 residues. Unmatched junction bases numbered 4, after V lost 5 bases and J lost 1 base. The DNA of the CDR3 is TGTGCCAGCAGCACACGGACAGGGAACACCGGGGAGCTGTTTTTT. As protein: CASSTRTGNTGELFF. The variable domain in full, completed from reference TRBV11-2 and TRBJ2-2, reads EAGVAQSPRYKIIEKRQSVAFWCNPISGHATLYWYQQILGQGPKLLIQFQNNGVVDDSQLPKDRFSAERLKGVDSTLKIQPAKLEDSAVYLCASSTRTGNTGELFFGEGSRLTVL.

A few counts support this clone. The V call is TRBV4-3, the J call TRBJ2-1; 14 positions match TRBD2. Germline CDR1 is LGHNA and CDR2 is YSLEER. The CDR3 covers 20 residues. Losses at the gene ends were 0 bases for V and 4 bases for J; bases not matched to a gene: 11. The CDR3 is CASSQDSGLAGAGGYNEQFF. CDR3 bases: TGCGCCAGCAGCCAAGATTCGGGACTAGCGGGAGCGGGGGGGTACAATGAGCAGTTCTTC.

The rearrangement uses TRBV5-1 and TRBJ2-3; TRBD1 agrees at 7 bases. The trim removed 7 bases at V and 2 bases at J, leaving 4 bases unmatched. The germline gives CDR1 SGHRS, CDR2 YFSETQ. The CDR3 spans 13 residues. The CDR3, as DNA: TGCGCCAGCGCGACAGGGACCACAGATACGCAGTATTTT. It encodes CASATGTTDTQYF.

The chain employs TRBV5-1 and TRBJ2-4; TRBD2 agrees at 15 bases. The CDR3 runs to 20 residues. J gave up 1 base and V 3 bases, and 11 bases lay outside the gene matches. Looked up from germline, CDR1 is SGHRS and CDR2 is YFSETQ. In DNA form, the CDR3 reads TGCGCCAGCAGCTGGTCGGGACTAGCGGGAGGTAAACCCGCCAAAAACATTCAGTACTTC. Translating gives CASSWSGLAGGKPAKNIQYF.

This chain joins TRBV6-5 and TRBJ2-3; D is unclear. Germline loops: CDR1 MNHEY, CDR2 SVGAGI. The CDR3 consists of 13 residues. V was clipped by 4 bases and J by 2 bases, with 7 bases between them. CDR3 DNA sequence: TGTGCCAGCAGTTTGCAGGTCACAGATACGCAGTATTTT. Its protein product is CASSLQVTDTQYF.

The V call is TRBV18, the J call TRBJ2-5; D is undetermined. CDR1 KGHSH and CDR2 LQKENI come from the germline V gene. V was trimmed by 2 bases and J by 2 bases, leaving 9 bases between them. The CDR3 has 14 amino acids. In DNA, the CDR3 is TGTGCCAGCTCACCAACGAGTGCTCAAGAGACCCAGTACTTC. Residues: CASSPTSAQETQYF.

The chain couples TRBV7-2 to TRBJ2-5; the D gene could be TRBD1 or TRBD2 (7 bases each). The V end lost 5 bases, the J end lost 1 base, and 20 bases lay between the germline ends. In germline, CDR1 is SGHTA, CDR2 FQGNSA. This CDR3 spans 17 amino acids. The CDR3 coding sequence is TGTGCCAGCAGCGGAGGGGGCGCGGGAGTGGGCCAAGAGACCCAGTACTTC. It yields the protein CASSGGGAGVGQETQYF.

The chain carries TRBV2 and TRBJ2-7, with unresolved D. This CDR3 contains 11 residues. V was clipped by 5 bases and J by 6 bases, with 8 bases between them. Germline V gives CDR1 SNHLY, CDR2 FYNNEI. The CDR3 DNA reads TGTGCCAGCAGTCCCCTCGGCGAGCAGTACTTC. It codes for CASSPLGEQYF. The full variable domain, rest sourced from reference TRBV2 and TRBJ2-7, is EPEVTQTPSHQVTQMGQEVILRCVPISNHLYFYWYRQILGQKVEFLVSFYNNEISEKSEIFDDQFSVERPDGSNFTLKIRSTKLEDSAMYFCASSPLGEQYFGPGTRLTVT.